This T cell receptor (beta chain) was profiled in a study of blood T cell repertoires in COVID-19. The CDR3 has 13 amino acids. Trimming took 11 bases from V and 2 from J, leaving 10 bases between them. Using immunoSEQ multiplex PCR, the repertoire was profiled, and TCRdb retains in-frame clones only, with some absent. This table holds approximately 140,000 clones, 84% found once. The rearrangement joins TRBV12-3 or TRBV12-4 to TRBJ2-6; TRBD2 is a possible D gene (5 bases). The sample comprised peripheral blood. The origin of this receptor is a human donor in a cohort sampled during active COVID-19. The CDR3 sequence: CALGEAGANVLTF. The CDR3 DNA reads TGTGCCCTCGGGGAAGCTGGGGCCAACGTCCTGACTTTC.